This note documents a single T cell receptor (beta chain) sequence. The data were taken from a study of cytomegalovirus exposure and HLA in healthy donors. Amplification used 60 Vbeta primers and 13 Jbeta primers. As processed by the authors: In a later analysis, the count reached some 73 million unique TCR beta chains, with roughly 11 million shared. Some clones are missing from TCRdb's copy, which holds only in-frame ones; the method was immunoSEQ multiplex PCR. V and J calls plus clone size are reproduced from that table; the DNA served to infer D and trimming. The sample contains around 150,000 clones, about 70% of which appear only once. This sequence was found in a man aged 40-50 years in good health and CMV-seronegative. Material for sequencing was PBMCs.

The CDR3 DNA is TGTGCCAGCAGCCAGGGTCGATTGGGAACTGAAGCTTTCTTT. Its translation: CASSQGRLGTEAFF. The rearrangement joins TRBV7-8 to TRBJ1-1; D is possibly TRBD1 (5 bases). Trimming took 5 bases from V and 5 from J, leaving 15 bases between them. The CDR3 covers 14 residues. CDR1 SGHVS and CDR2 FQNEAQ come from the germline V gene.